This T cell receptor (beta chain) was sequenced during a study of cytomegalovirus exposure and HLA in healthy donors. Broader study findings: As a later analysis showed, a missense DCLRE1C variant was linked to trimming of TCR beta V- and J-genes. Rare TCR sequences dominated, though some public TCRs recurred in many donors.

In regard to this clone: Its antigen is undetermined.

The PCR made use of 60 Vbeta and 13 Jbeta primers. Sequenced by immunoSEQ multiplex PCR; TCRdb stores in-frame clones only, minus some. The sample consists of fewer than 250,000 clones, 70% to 80% of them appearing once. In germline, CDR1 is MNHEY, CDR2 SVGAGI. This CDR3 is 15 amino acids long. Trimming removed 6 bases from V and 7 bases from J; junction bases left unmatched: 9. This sequence was found in a man in his forties or fifties in good health and CMV-seronegative. Input material: PBMCs. The V and J genes are TRBV6-5 and TRBJ2-1, with 10 bases lining up with TRBD1. CDR3 DNA sequence: TGTGCCAGCAGAAGACAGGGGGCGCGTGGGAATGAGCAGTTCTTC. Residues: CASRRQGARGNEQFF.